A single T cell receptor beta chain is shown here with its context. Donors gave roughly 10 milliliters of peripheral blood apiece. These data originate in a study of blood T cells in healthy people across ages. Looking at the study overall: Every two T cells gave about one barcoded beta molecule via template switching.

Together with a sample-barcoded 5' primer, a J-beta primer mix was included in a second PCR lasting roughly 6 to 12 cycles. Unique molecular identifiers of 12 random nucleotides labeled each cDNA. TCRdb fed the 5' RACE reads into MiXCR, producing one record per CDR3 protein. The sample has fewer than 900,000 distinct CDR3 sequences, about half seen once. The receptor was derived from a woman aged 60 to 75 in good health. The sequenced material came from blood.

The CDR3 DNA reads TGTGCCAGCAGGTTTAGCAATAAAGAGACCCAGTACTTC. It is translated as CASRFSNKETQYF. The chain carries TRBV7-2 and TRBJ2-5, with D uncertain. The germline V and J ends were trimmed by 6 bases and 3 bases, with 11 bases remaining between them. CDR1 and CDR2 (germline): SGHTA, FQGNSA. This CDR3 comprises 13 residues.